The 17 T cell receptor beta chains in this list originate from one sample, sequenced in a study of radiotherapy plus CTLA-4 blockade in lung cancer. Using immunoSEQ multiplex PCR, the repertoire was profiled, and TCRdb retains in-frame clones only, with some absent. The table has some 90,000 clones, roughly four fifths seen once. Here the sequenced sample was peripheral blood, taken from a patient treated with radiotherapy plus ipilimumab. The source is a human donor with non-small cell lung cancer who had stable disease on radiotherapy plus ipilimumab.

The chain couples TRBV9 to TRBJ1-1; D perhaps matches TRBD1 (5 bases). The CDR3 runs 17 residues. The germline gives CDR1 SGDLS, CDR2 YYNGEE. V lost 4 bases, J lost 0 bases, and 19 bases lay in between. The CDR3 region is CASSRGATSPLNTEAFF. As DNA, the CDR3 is TGTGCCAGCAGCCGCGGGGCGACCTCCCCTTTGAACACTGAAGCTTTCTTT.

This clone was recorded only once. The chain has TRBV27 and TRBJ2-7; D is undetermined. Germline assignment: CDR1 MNHEY and CDR2 SMNVEV (reference sequence). The CDR3 totals 13 residues. Trimming removed 4 bases at V and 3 bases at J, with 10 bases between. The DNA of the CDR3 is TGTGCCAGCAGTTCGCTAGTCCTCTACGAGCAGTACTTC. Translation: CASSSLVLYEQYF.

CDR3 in amino acids: CASRTGGGMNTEAFF. Here the CDR3 DNA reads TGTGCCAGCAGGACAGGGGGCGGCATGAACACTGAAGCTTTCTTT. This chain uses TRBV2 with TRBJ1-1; 10 bases align to TRBD1. Germline V lookup: CDR1 SNHLY, CDR2 FYNNEI. The CDR3 consists of 15 residues. With V trimmed by 6 bases and J by 0 bases, 4 bases remained unmatched.

The gene calls are TRBV7-9 and TRBJ1-2; D gene unclear. The V and J ends lost 2 bases and 4 bases respectively, with 8 bases between them. The length of the CDR3 is 13 residues. From germline, CDR1 is SEHNR and CDR2 FQNEAQ (reference sequence). This chain's CDR3 is CASSLHDIYGYTF. For the CDR3, the DNA is TGTGCCAGCAGCTTACACGATATCTATGGCTACACCTTC.

The chain recombines TRBV28 with TRBJ2-4, with D uncertain. The CDR3 contains 11 residues. Germline CDR1 and CDR2: MDHEN and SYDVKM. Trimming removed 5 bases from V and 15 bases from J, with 14 bases in between. The CDR3 nucleotides read TGTGCCAGCAGTCTCCATTCGGTACGGTACTTC. The encoded protein is CASSLHSVRYF.

This sequence joins TRBV25-1 and TRBJ1-3; a weak D match, TRBD1 (5 bases). Trimming stripped 6 bases from V and 4 bases from J, with 19 bases between. From germline, CDR1 is MGHDK and CDR2 SYGVNS. The CDR3 is 16 amino acids. CDR3 region: CASSEGRRFGGNTIYF. In nucleotides, the CDR3 is TGTGCCAGCAGCGAGGGGCGCAGGTTCGGCGGAAACACCATATATTTT.

The rearrangement links TRBV5-1 to TRBJ1-1, with a possible D match to TRBD1 (5 bases). This CDR3 spans 16 amino acids. Germline CDR1 reads SGHRS; CDR2 reads YFSETQ. V dropped 1 base and J dropped 1 base, with 14 bases sitting between them. CDR3 in amino acids: CASSLSQTAGNTEAFF. CDR3 bases: TGCGCCAGCAGCTTGTCCCAGACAGCTGGGAACACTGAAGCTTTCTTT.

The J gene is TRBJ2-3, the V gene TRBV4-2; D is tentatively TRBD1 or TRBD2 (5 bases each). The germline gives CDR1 LGHNA, CDR2 YNFKEQ. Trimming shortened V by 3 bases and J by 1 base, and 11 bases separated the two germline ends. The CDR3 extends over 15 amino acids. The CDR3 here is CASSQGQGGTDTQYF. DNA for the CDR3: TGTGCCAGCAGCCAGGGGCAGGGAGGCACAGATACGCAGTATTTT.

This clone was picked up a small number of times. CDR3 DNA sequence: TGTGCCAGTCACCAGGGGGGTAGTGCCGGGGGCTACACCTTC. Its translation is CASHQGGSAGGYTF. The chain carries TRBV27 and TRBJ1-2; the match to TRBD1 covers 7 bases. The CDR3 sequence is 14 residues long. Germline CDR1 MNHEY, CDR2 SMNVEV (reference sequence). V gave up 9 bases and J gave up 8 bases; unmatched junction bases: 15.

CDR3 protein: CASSYRGPGYGYTF. The CDR3 nucleotides are TGTGCCAGCAGTTACCGGGGGCCGGGCTATGGCTACACCTTC. J is TRBJ1-2 and V is TRBV6-5, with D tentatively TRBD1 (6 bases). The germline gives CDR1 MNHEY, CDR2 SVGAGI. Trimming left V 2 bases short and J 4 bases short, with 11 bases between. There are 14 residues in the CDR3.

The rearrangement links TRBV7-3 to TRBJ2-3, with 10 positions matching TRBD2. The CDR3 runs to 17 residues. Germline V CDR1 and CDR2: SGHTA, FQGTGA. V shed 0 bases and J 1 base; nucleotides not matched to a gene: 4. The CDR3 bases are TGTGCCAGCAGCTTAACCCCCGGACTAGCGGGCACAGATACGCAGTATTTT. It codes for CASSLTPGLAGTDTQYF.

The rearrangement uses TRBV21-1 and TRBJ2-6; the table's D call TRBD2 went unverified against the DNA. TRBV21-1 is a pseudogene. CDR3 length equals 18 residues. The CDR3 loop is CASSNPGWQLPGANVLTF. CDR3 nucleotide sequence: TGTGCCAGCAGCAACCCCGGGTGGCAGCTTCCTGGGGCCAACGTCCTGACTTTC.

On this clone: This specimen includes other DNA sequences encoding the same CDR3. The J gene is TRBJ1-6, the V gene TRBV30; TRBD1 matches 11 bases. The CDR3 has 15 amino acids. V shed 2 bases and J 7 bases; nucleotides not matched to a gene: 4. The germline V gene encodes CDR1 GTSNPN and CDR2 SVGIG (reference sequence). The CDR3 DNA sequence: TGTGCCTGGAGTAGTGGACAGGGGGCAAATTCACCCCTCCACTTT. Translated, it gives CAWSSGQGANSPLHF.

The genes are TRBV4-2 and TRBJ2-7; D may be TRBD1 or TRBD2 (6 bases each). V lost 0 bases and J 0 bases, leaving 21 bases between the germline ends. There are 19 residues in the CDR3. Looked up from germline, CDR1 is LGHNA and CDR2 is YNFKEQ. The CDR3 region is CASSQDGGRNLMSSYEQYF. The CDR3 nucleotides are TGTGCCAGCAGCCAAGATGGGGGGCGGAATTTAATGAGCTCCTACGAGCAGTACTTC.

The V and J genes are TRBV5-1 and TRBJ2-7, with a tentative D call TRBD2 (5 bases). This CDR3 contains 16 residues. The V and J ends lost 4 bases and 3 bases respectively, with 20 bases between them. Germline V gene sequence: CDR1 SGHRS, CDR2 YFSETQ. The CDR3 sequence: CASSPNPGVRGYEQYF. The CDR3 DNA sequence: TGCGCCAGCAGCCCTAACCCTGGGGTCCGGGGCTACGAGCAGTACTTC.

V gene TRBV6-6 combines with J gene TRBJ1-3; D possibly corresponds to TRBD1 (5 bases). With 6 bases removed from V and 4 bases from J, the gap between germline ends came to 13 bases. The germline V gene has CDR1 MNHNY and CDR2 SVGAGI (reference sequence). The CDR3 spans 14 residues. Written as DNA, the CDR3 is TGTGCCAGCAGGTTCCAGGGATCGGGAAACACCATATATTTT. Residues: CASRFQGSGNTIYF.

The chain has TRBV6-5 and TRBJ1-4; D not certain. This CDR3 has 11 residues. Trimming removed 10 bases from V and 5 bases from J, with 8 bases in between. Looked up from germline, CDR1 is MNHEY and CDR2 is SVGAGI. CDR3 region: CATSINEKLFF. CDR3 nucleotide sequence: TGTGCCACCTCTATCAATGAAAAACTGTTTTTT.